The clone carrying this T cell receptor beta chain was observed at least ten times. This sample is part of a study of T-cell memory formation after mild COVID-19. Each CDR3 protein gets one entry after TCRdb re-called the 5' RACE reads with MiXCR. The sample includes over 11,000 distinct CDR3 sequences, roughly 19% of them seen just once. The source of this sequence is an adult woman who had mild COVID-19 (a few samples of this study predate the infection). Cell type and time point are not known. The sequenced sample was PBMCs or a T cell subset sorted from them (not recorded which).

The DNA of the CDR3 is TGTGCCAGCAGTTACCTAGGGCGAGGTTACAATGAGCAGTTCTTC. Translation: CASSYLGRGYNEQFF. J is TRBJ2-1 and V is TRBV6-5; D gene uncertain. Per the germline V gene, CDR1 is MNHEY and CDR2 is SVGAGI. V gave up 2 bases and J gave up 4 bases, with 12 bases separating them. The CDR3 has 15 residues.